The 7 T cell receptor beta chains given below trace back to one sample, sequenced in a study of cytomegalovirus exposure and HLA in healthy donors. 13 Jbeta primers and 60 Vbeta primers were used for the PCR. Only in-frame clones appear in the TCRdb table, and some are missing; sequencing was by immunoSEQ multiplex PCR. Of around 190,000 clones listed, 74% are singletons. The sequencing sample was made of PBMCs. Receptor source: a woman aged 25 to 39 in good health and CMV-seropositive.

CDR3 in DNA: TGTGCCAGCAGTCCCTGGGACAGGGATAGCAATCAGCCCCAGCATTTT. Protein product: CASSPWDRDSNQPQHF. This chain uses TRBV28 with TRBJ1-5; 9 bases align to TRBD1. The J segment lost 0 bases and the V segment lost 5 bases, leaving 5 bases of the junction unmatched. This CDR3 region has 16 residues. The V gene's germline CDR1 is MDHEN and CDR2 SYDVKM.

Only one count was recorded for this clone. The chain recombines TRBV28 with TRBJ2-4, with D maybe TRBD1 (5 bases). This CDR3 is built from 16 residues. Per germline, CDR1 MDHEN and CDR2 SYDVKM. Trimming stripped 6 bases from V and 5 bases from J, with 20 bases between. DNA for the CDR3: TGTGCCAGCAGCCGAACAGCTCAGGGATTCGAAAACATTCAGTACTTC. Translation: CASSRTAQGFENIQYF. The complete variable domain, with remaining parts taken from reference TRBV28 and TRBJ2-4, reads DVKVTQSSRYLVKRTGEKVFLECVQDMDHENMFWYRQDPGLGLRLIYFSYDVKMKEKGDIPEGYSVSREKKERFSLILESASTNQTSMYLCASSRTAQGFENIQYFGAGTRLSVL.

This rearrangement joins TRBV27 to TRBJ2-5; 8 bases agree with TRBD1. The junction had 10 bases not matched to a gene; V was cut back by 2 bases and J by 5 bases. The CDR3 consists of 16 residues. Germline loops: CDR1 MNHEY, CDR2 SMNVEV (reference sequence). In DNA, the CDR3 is TGTGCCAGCAGTTTAAGGACAGGGATCTCGGTGGAGACCCAGTACTTC. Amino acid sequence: CASSLRTGISVETQYF.

For the CDR3, the DNA is TGTGCCAGCAGCCGGGAAGGGGCGGGAAAGTCAACTGAAGCTTTCTTT. It encodes CASSREGAGKSTEAFF. This rearrangement joins TRBV13 to TRBJ1-1; TRBD1 might be the D (5 bases). The CDR3 length is 16 residues. V was cut by 5 bases and J by 5 bases, with 21 bases left in between. Germline CDR1 is PRHDT and CDR2 is FYEKMQ (reference sequence).

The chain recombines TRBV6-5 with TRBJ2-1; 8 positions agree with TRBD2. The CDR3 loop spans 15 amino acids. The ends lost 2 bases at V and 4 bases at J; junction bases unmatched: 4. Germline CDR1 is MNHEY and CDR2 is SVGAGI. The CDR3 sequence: CASSYAGGAYNEQFF. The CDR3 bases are TGTGCCAGCAGTTACGCGGGGGGCGCTTACAATGAGCAGTTCTTC.

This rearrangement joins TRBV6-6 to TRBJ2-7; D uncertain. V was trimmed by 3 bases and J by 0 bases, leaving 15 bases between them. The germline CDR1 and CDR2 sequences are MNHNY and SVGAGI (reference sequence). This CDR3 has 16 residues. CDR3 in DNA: TGTGCCAGCAGTTATAGAGTTGTCATGAGCTCCTACGAGCAGTACTTC. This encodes CASSYRVVMSSYEQYF.

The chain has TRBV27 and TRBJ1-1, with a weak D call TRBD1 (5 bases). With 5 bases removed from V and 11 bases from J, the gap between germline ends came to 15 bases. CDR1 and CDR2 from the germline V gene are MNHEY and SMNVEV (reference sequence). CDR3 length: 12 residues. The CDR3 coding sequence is TGTGCCAGCAGTCCACTGGGGGGTGGCGCTTTCTTT. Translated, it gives CASSPLGGGAFF.